The source of this T cell receptor (beta chain) is a study of T cell clonality in common variable immunodeficiency. Study-wide results and limits: Fewer deletions and N-nucleotide insertions were reportedly seen in common variable immunodeficiency TCR beta sequences.

With 1 base removed from V and 4 bases from J, the gap between germline ends came to 13 bases. The CDR3 extends over 15 amino acids. Heparinized whole blood, about 4.5 to 8.5 ml, came from each donor. Here immunoSEQ multiplex PCR was the method, and the copy in TCRdb shows in-frame clones only, minus some. The data show approximately 20,000 clones, with none appearing a single time. This clone occurred many times. No antigen is known for it. The CDR3 is cut off 3 residues early in the read; its end comes from the germline J gene. The chain links TRBV12-3 or TRBV12-4 to TRBJ1-2; maybe TRBD1 (6 bases). The TCR comes from a human donor with common variable immunodeficiency. The sequencing input was peripheral blood mononuclear cells. The CDR3 sequence: CASSLGGQGTYGYTF. The sequenced part of the CDR3 DNA is TGTGCCAGCAGTTTAGGGGGCCAGGGGACCTATGGC.